A selection of T cell receptor beta chains follows, all from one sample in a study of T cells in Graves' hyperthyroidism and ophthalmopathy. MiXCR, run by TCRdb on the multiplex PCR reads, gives a single entry per CDR3 protein. The sample lists a few hundred thousand distinct CDR3 sequences; around 15% were seen once. The sequenced sample consisted of blood. The receptors stem from a woman aged 45 to 65 with Graves' hyperthyroidism that later progressed to Graves' ophthalmopathy. Each CDR3 is given with its conserved first and last residue. The D gene is left open where the match is weak. Clone size, where shown, is once, few, many, or a class for clones that have expanded.

>TRBV6-1|many|TRBJ1-5|TRBD1
CASHGAGGLQPQHF
TGTGCCAGCCACGGGGCAGGGGGCCTTCAGCCCCAGCATTTT
>TRBV6-1|few|TRBJ1-1|-
CASRKGRKAFF
TGTGCCAGCAGGAAGGGGAGAAAGGCTTTCTTT
>TRBV4-2|few|TRBJ1-1|-
CASSQERGQNTEAFF
TGTGCCAGCAGCCAAGAGAGAGGTCAGAACACTGAAGCTTTCTTT
>TRBV2|many|TRBJ2-7|-
CASTETYEQYF
TGTGCCAGCACCGAAACCTACGAGCAGTACTTC
>TRBV6-1|-|TRBJ2-5|-
CASSEPTELRGDF
TGTGCCAGCAGTGAACCCACTGAGCTGCGTGGGGACTTC
>TRBV6-1|-|TRBJ2-5|TRBD2
CASLELAGGRGETQYF
TGTGCCAGCCTAGAACTAGCGGGAGGGAGAGGAGAGACCCAGTACTTC
>TRBV20-1|many|TRBJ1-1|TRBD1
CSARPVRGAVNTEAFF
TGCAGTGCTAGGCCCGTCAGGGGGGCCGTGAACACTGAAGCTTTCTTT
>TRBV20-1|many|TRBJ1-1|TRBD1
CSATPDRGNTEAFF
TGCAGTGCTACCCCCGACAGGGGAAACACTGAAGCTTTCTTT
>TRBV7-9|once|TRBJ2-1|-
CASSLGGWAGQHYNEQFF
TGTGCCAGCAGCTTGGGGGGGTGGGCCGGACAGCACTACAATGAGCAGTTCTTC
>TRBV28|many|TRBJ2-2|-
CASSLYPFSGELFF
TGTGCCAGCAGTTTATATCCATTCTCCGGGGAGCTGTTTTTT
>TRBV6-2/TRBV6-3|many|TRBJ2-5|-
CASSYVWVAGETQYF
TGTGCCAGCAGTTACGTTTGGGTCGCCGGAGAGACCCAGTACTTC
>TRBV27|many|TRBJ2-7|TRBD2
CASSSYGRSYEQYF
TGTGCCAGCAGTTCTTACGGGAGGTCCTACGAGCAGTACTTC
>TRBV3-1|many|TRBJ2-1|-
CASSRTTRTNEQFF
TGTGCCAGCAGCCGGACCACTAGGACCAATGAGCAGTTCTTC
>TRBV10-3|few|TRBJ1-2|-
CAISESRGVYGYTF
TGTGCCATCAGTGAGTCTAGAGGGGTCTATGGCTACACCTTC
>TRBV6-1|-|TRBJ1-5|-
CASSEMWGSHQPQHF
TGTGCCAGCAGTGAAATGTGGGGGTCGCATCAGCCCCAGCATTTT
>TRBV27|many|TRBJ2-2|-
CASSGSGTRIGTGELFF
TGTGCCAGCAGCGGGTCCGGGACCCGAATCGGCACCGGGGAGCTGTTTTTT
>TRBV4-1|few|TRBJ2-7|TRBD2
CASSQDAGGRIHEQYF
TGCGCCAGCAGCCAAGATGCGGGCGGGAGGATCCACGAGCAGTACTTC
>TRBV28|many|TRBJ1-1|-
CASSSLGRGKATEAFF
TGTGCCAGCAGTTCCCTGGGACGGGGGAAGGCCACTGAAGCTTTCTTT
>TRBV28|many|TRBJ2-5|TRBD1
CASDRDRSSGAQYF
TGTGCCAGCGATCGGGACAGGTCCTCCGGGGCCCAGTACTTC
>TRBV20-1|-|TRBJ2-3|TRBD1
CSAIDRGLGDTQYF
TGCAGTGCTATAGACAGGGGGTTGGGAGATACGCAGTATTTT
>TRBV18|many|TRBJ2-7|TRBD1
CASFPGGAPYEQYF
TGTGCCAGCTTCCCAGGGGGCGCTCCCTACGAGCAGTACTTC
>TRBV28|many|TRBJ1-1|TRBD1
CASSPGTGGADTEAFF
TGTGCCAGCAGTCCCGGGACAGGGGGCGCGGACACTGAAGCTTTCTTT
>TRBV11-2|many|TRBJ2-7|TRBD1
CASSFGTGIREQYF
TGTGCCAGCAGCTTTGGGACAGGGATCCGCGAGCAGTACTTC
>TRBV2|many|TRBJ2-1|-
CASSATPGSYNEQFF
TGTGCCAGCAGTGCTACCCCGGGCTCCTACAATGAGCAGTTCTTC
>TRBV9|many|TRBJ2-3|-
CASSLGPSGTDTQYF
TGTGCCAGCAGCCTCGGACCGTCTGGAACAGATACGCAGTATTTT